The 11 T cell receptor beta chains below all came from one sample that was sequenced in a study of siplizumab effects on memory and regulatory T cells (dated by TCRdb to the late 2010s). To prepare the library, the immunoSEQ multiplex PCR assay was applied. TCRdb limited this immuneACCESS table to in-frame rearrangements with V and J called. A share of clones is missing; checked studies link under half to unresolved V genes, and the rest is unexplained. This sample comprises approximately 82,000 clones, roughly 86% of them detected only once. The ten biggest clones cover 1.5% of the sample. The sequenced material came from Tregs sorted from blood. Receptors originate from a human donor in good health.

The CDR3: CASSPRQGTEAFF. The DNA of the CDR3 is TGTGCCAGCTCACCACGGCAGGGAACTGAAGCTTTCTTT. The rearrangement joins TRBV18 to TRBJ1-1; possibly TRBD1 for D (5 bases). The V gene lost 1 base and the J gene lost 5 bases, with 8 bases spanning the gap. In germline, CDR1 is KGHSH, CDR2 LQKENI. This CDR3 contains 13 residues.

This chain uses TRBV7-3 with TRBJ2-1; D call uncertain. V lost 2 bases to trimming and J lost 0 bases, with 2 bases between them. Germline CDR1 reads SGHTA; CDR2 reads FQGTGA. The CDR3 runs to 13 residues. The CDR3 loop reads CASSLGSYNEQFF. The CDR3, as DNA: TGTGCCAGCAGCTTAGGCTCCTACAATGAGCAGTTCTTC.

The rearrangement joins TRBV11-2 to TRBJ2-1; D remains ambiguous. V lost 5 bases and J lost 1, with 12 bases in between. Looked up from germline, CDR1 is SGHAT and CDR2 is FQNNGV. This CDR3 region has 15 residues. The CDR3 region is CASSVGPLSYNEQFF. CDR3 coding DNA: TGTGCCAGCAGCGTGGGCCCCTTGTCCTACAATGAGCAGTTCTTC.

The chain has TRBV4-3 and TRBJ1-6; D may be TRBD1 (5 bases). The CDR3 covers 17 residues. Germline loops: CDR1 LGHNA, CDR2 YSLEER. Trimming took 0 bases from V and 7 from J, leaving 16 bases between them. Written as DNA, the CDR3 is TGCGCCAGCAGCCAAGATCTCCAGGGATTTGGAAATTCACCCCTCCACTTT. Translated, it gives CASSQDLQGFGNSPLHF.

V usage is TRBV9 and J usage is TRBJ2-1; TRBD2 aligns across 7 bases. This CDR3 contains 14 residues. The germline CDR1 and CDR2 sequences are SGDLS and YYNGEE. J lost 8 bases, V lost 0 bases, and 5 bases had no gene match. As DNA, the CDR3 is TGTGCCAGCAGCGTAGTATCCAGCGGGGATGAGCAGTTCTTC. This sequence encodes CASSVVSSGDEQFF.

This CDR3 is CARNRGRADTQYF. CDR3 nucleotides: TGCGCCAGAAACAGGGGGAGGGCAGATACGCAGTATTTT. The genes are TRBV10-1 and TRBJ2-3; TRBD1 is a possible D gene (8 bases). V was trimmed by 9 bases and J by 4 bases, leaving 14 bases between them. This CDR3 is built from 13 residues. The germline V gene encodes CDR1 WNHNN and CDR2 SYGVQD (reference sequence).

This chain links TRBV18 with TRBJ2-7; 12 bases fit TRBD2. The J segment lost 2 bases and the V segment lost 4 bases, leaving 3 bases of the junction unmatched. The CDR3 contains 15 residues. In germline, CDR1 is KGHSH, CDR2 LQKENI. The CDR3 region is CASSQGLAGTYEQYF. For the CDR3, the DNA is TGTGCCAGCTCACAAGGACTAGCGGGGACCTACGAGCAGTACTTC.

The J gene is TRBJ2-1, the V gene TRBV30, with D possibly TRBD2 on 5 matching bases. The germline V gene has CDR1 GTSNPN and CDR2 SVGIG (reference sequence). V was shortened by 5 bases and J by 9 bases, with 11 bases between the two germline ends. The CDR3 has 11 residues. CDR3 sequence reads: CAWRGSGEQFF. As DNA, the CDR3 is TGTGCCTGGCGGGGTTCGGGTGAGCAGTTCTTC.

This chain joins TRBV6-1 and TRBJ1-2, with 7 bases lining up with TRBD1. Germline V lookup: CDR1 MNHNS, CDR2 SASEGT. This CDR3 comprises 13 residues. Losses at the gene ends were 7 bases for V and 9 bases for J; bases not matched to a gene: 11. Here the CDR3 reads CASKTGTATSYTF. The CDR3 DNA is TGTGCCAGCAAAACTGGGACAGCTACTAGCTACACCTTC.

The chain is built from TRBV4-2 and TRBJ1-6, with D unresolved. V lost 0 bases to trimming and J lost 10 bases, with 16 bases between them. This CDR3 is 16 amino acids long. CDR1 and CDR2 (germline): LGHNA, YNFKEQ. The CDR3 loop is CASSQDGPGVGSPLHF. The CDR3 DNA is TGTGCCAGCAGCCAAGATGGTCCCGGGGTGGGATCACCCCTCCACTTT.

The table lists this clone with a count of one. The chain joins TRBV19 to TRBJ1-4, with a weak D call TRBD1 (5 bases). This CDR3 has 14 residues. The ends were cut back, 5 bases at V and 5 bases at J, with 12 bases in the middle. Germline CDR1 reads LNHDA; CDR2 reads SQIVND (reference sequence). The CDR3 protein is CASSRGRDNEKLFF. In nucleotides, the CDR3 is TGTGCCAGTAGTCGAGGCAGGGACAATGAAAAACTGTTTTTT.